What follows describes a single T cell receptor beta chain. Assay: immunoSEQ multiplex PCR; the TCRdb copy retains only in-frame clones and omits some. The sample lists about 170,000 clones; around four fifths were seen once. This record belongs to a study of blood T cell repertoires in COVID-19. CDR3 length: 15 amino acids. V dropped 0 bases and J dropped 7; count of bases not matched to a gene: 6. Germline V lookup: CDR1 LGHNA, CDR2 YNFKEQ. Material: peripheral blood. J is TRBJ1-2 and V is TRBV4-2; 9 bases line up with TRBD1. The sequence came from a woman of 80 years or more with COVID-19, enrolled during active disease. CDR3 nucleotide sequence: TGTGCCAGCAGCCAAGACCGGGACAGGGTCAGTGGCTACACCTTC. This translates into CASSQDRDRVSGYTF.